This T cell receptor (beta chain) emerged from a study of blood T cells in healthy people across ages. Using a J-beta primer mix together with a sample-barcoded 5' primer, a second PCR was run for about 6 to 12 cycles. A template-switch adaptor with 12 random nucleotides tagged each cDNA molecule. Every sample produced at least 2.5 million CDR3-containing paired-end reads. Via MiXCR, TCRdb re-called the 5' RACE reads, giving one row per CDR3 protein. The profile shows over 600,000 distinct CDR3 sequences, 45% to 70% of them singletons. Study results and caveats: In long-lived donors, naive CD4+ cell counts and diversity exceeded those of aged donors.

Regarding this clonotype: The antigen is not known.

V lost 6 bases and J lost 3, with 14 bases in between. Germline lookup yields CDR1 LNHDA and CDR2 SQIVND (reference sequence). The CDR3 is 14 residues long. J is TRBJ2-5 and V is TRBV19; D possibly uses TRBD1 or TRBD2 (6 bases each). Sequencing was done on a sample of blood. The clonotype comes from a man between 35 and 55 years old in good health. The CDR3 nucleotides read TGTGCCAGTAGCTCACAGGGAGGTGAAGAGACCCAGTACTTC. Translated: CASSSQGGEETQYF.